What follows are 27 T cell receptor beta chains derived from one specimen sequenced in a study of cytomegalovirus exposure and HLA in healthy donors. The PCR made use of 60 Vbeta and 13 Jbeta primers. The protocol was immunoSEQ multiplex PCR, while the TCRdb copy is restricted to in-frame clones and leaves out a portion. In all, the sample yields 75,000 to 80,000 clones. Sequencing was done on a sample of PBMCs. These receptors were collected from a man younger than 35 in good health and CMV-seropositive.

The V and J genes are TRBV2 and TRBJ2-3; 12 bases are shared with TRBD2. The trim removed 6 bases at V and 0 bases at J, leaving 7 bases unmatched. Germline V gene lookup returns CDR1 SNHLY and CDR2 FYNNEI. This CDR3 is built from 17 residues. In DNA, the CDR3 is TGTGCCAGCAGGACGACTAGCGGGGGACCAAGCACAGATACGCAGTATTTT. This sequence encodes CASRTTSGGPSTDTQYF.

This chain connects TRBV15 to TRBJ1-5; a weak D match, TRBD1 (6 bases). Per germline, CDR1 LNHNV and CDR2 YYDKDF (reference sequence). CDR3 size: 16 residues. V dropped 11 bases and J dropped 2 bases, with 22 bases sitting between them. The CDR3 here is CASADRQGRGNQPQHF. In DNA, the CDR3 is TGTGCCTCAGCGGACCGGCAGGGGAGAGGCAATCAGCCCCAGCATTTT.

The chain carries TRBV18 and TRBJ1-1; D ambiguous. This CDR3 is 13 amino acids long. Trimming left V 0 bases short and J 4 bases short, with 6 bases between. Germline V gives CDR1 KGHSH, CDR2 LQKENI. Written as DNA, the CDR3 is TGTGCCAGCTCACCACCGACTCCCACTGAAGCTTTCTTT. It encodes CASSPPTPTEAFF.

The genes are TRBV29-1 and TRBJ1-3, with a possible D match to TRBD1 (6 bases). Germline CDR1 SQVTM, CDR2 ANQGSEA. CDR3 length: 13 residues. V was trimmed by 8 bases and J by 1 base, leaving 12 bases between them. The CDR3, as DNA: TGCAGCATTACAGGGATTTCTGGAAACACCATATATTTT. It specifies CSITGISGNTIYF. Complete variable domain (other parts from reference TRBV29-1 and TRBJ1-3): SAVISQKPSRDICQRGTSLTIQCQVDSQVTMMFWYRQQPGQSLTLIATANQGSEATYESGFVIDKFPISRPNLTFSTLTVSNMSPEDSSIYLCSITGISGNTIYFGEGSWLTVV.

This rearrangement joins TRBV28 to TRBJ2-1, with 7 bases that match TRBD2. The J segment lost 7 bases and the V segment lost 6 bases, leaving 6 bases of the junction unmatched. The CDR3 covers 13 residues. CDR1 and CDR2 (germline): MDHEN, SYDVKM. CDR3 sequence: CASSPLAVNEQFF. CDR3 nucleotide sequence: TGTGCCAGCAGCCCTCTAGCGGTTAATGAGCAGTTCTTC.

V usage is TRBV28 and J usage is TRBJ1-2; D perhaps matches TRBD1 (5 bases). The CDR3 is 14 residues long. The germline gives CDR1 MDHEN, CDR2 SYDVKM. V lost 7 bases and J 4 bases, leaving 16 bases between the germline ends. The CDR3 here is CASTPPGEIYGYTF. For the CDR3, the DNA is TGTGCCAGCACCCCCCCGGGGGAGATCTATGGCTACACCTTC.

This chain links TRBV7-9 with TRBJ2-2; tentatively, D is TRBD2 (7 bases). The CDR3 has 19 amino acids. Germline-derived CDR1 and CDR2 are SEHNR and FQNEAQ (reference sequence). V was pared by 5 bases and J by 3 bases, with 25 bases between. The chain's CDR3 is CASSPSRWGGFADTGELFF. CDR3 nucleotide sequence: TGTGCCAGCAGCCCCTCGCGGTGGGGGGGCTTCGCGGACACCGGGGAGCTGTTTTTT.

This sequence joins TRBV27 and TRBJ1-6; TRBD1 matches at 7 bases. Germline trimming cut 2 bases from V and 8 bases from J; bases unmatched to any gene: 6. The germline V gene encodes CDR1 MNHEY and CDR2 SMNVEV (reference sequence). This CDR3 region has 15 residues. The CDR3, as DNA: TGTGCCAGCAGTTTAGGAGGGGGCGCACATTCACCCCTCCACTTT. The encoded protein is CASSLGGGAHSPLHF.

The chain employs TRBV27 and TRBJ2-1, with D possibly matching TRBD2 (5 bases). The germline V and J ends were trimmed by 0 bases and 8 bases, with 14 bases remaining between them. Per germline, CDR1 MNHEY and CDR2 SMNVEV (reference sequence). The CDR3 consists of 15 residues. The CDR3 sequence is CASSLSGEAVYEQFF. The CDR3 DNA reads TGTGCCAGCAGTTTATCGGGAGAAGCAGTCTATGAGCAGTTCTTC.

This rearrangement joins TRBV7-6 to TRBJ2-7, with D tentatively TRBD2 (6 bases). CDR1 SGHVS and CDR2 FNYEAQ come from the germline V gene. The CDR3 has 16 residues. Trimming left V 0 bases short and J 7 bases short, with 19 bases between. The CDR3 sequence: CASSLASRLASSEQYF. The CDR3 DNA follows: TGTGCCAGCAGCTTAGCTAGTCGGCTAGCGTCCTCTGAGCAGTACTTC.

The rearrangement uses TRBV29-1 and TRBJ2-1; unclear D gene. CDR1 is SQVTM, CDR2 ANQGSEA, per germline. With 8 bases removed from V and 4 bases from J, the gap between germline ends came to 9 bases. This CDR3 spans 11 amino acids. CDR3: CSFTEYNEQFF. The CDR3 coding sequence is TGCAGCTTTACAGAGTACAATGAGCAGTTCTTC.

The chain recombines TRBV11-3 with TRBJ2-3, with D perhaps TRBD1 (6 bases). Germline CDR1 SGHNT, CDR2 YENEEA. The CDR3 runs to 15 residues. Trimming removed 3 bases at V and 2 bases at J, with 12 bases between. The CDR3 nucleotides are TGTGCCAGCAGCTTGGCGCAGGGGCCCACAGATACGCAGTATTTT. Translation: CASSLAQGPTDTQYF.

This sequence joins TRBV5-5 and TRBJ2-1; 10 bases align to TRBD2. Trimming at V came to 4 bases and at J to 3 bases, leaving 4 bases not matched to a gene. Germline V lookup: CDR1 SGHKS, CDR2 YYEKEE (reference sequence). The CDR3 has 15 residues. The chain's CDR3 is CASSQTSGYYNEQFF. Here the CDR3 DNA reads TGTGCCAGCAGCCAGACTAGCGGGTACTACAATGAGCAGTTCTTC.

The chain couples TRBV6-6 to TRBJ1-1; D uncertain. The CDR3 is made up of 14 amino acids. Germline CDR1 reads MNHNY; CDR2 reads SVGAGI (reference sequence). The V and J ends lost 0 bases and 1 base respectively, with 6 bases between them. The CDR3 protein is CASSYSRGNTEAFF. CDR3 nucleotide sequence: TGTGCCAGCAGTTACTCCAGAGGGAACACTGAAGCTTTCTTT.

This chain uses TRBV5-8 with TRBJ1-6; D is unclear. V was cut by 6 bases and J by 9 bases, with 10 bases left in between. From germline, CDR1 is SGHTS and CDR2 YDEGEE. The CDR3 spans 12 residues. CDR3 DNA sequence: TGTGCCAGCAAAAGAGAGGTTTCACCCCTCCACTTT. Encoded protein: CASKREVSPLHF.

The chain employs TRBV5-6 and TRBJ2-1, with D possibly being TRBD2 (7 bases). The CDR3 has 13 residues. The V and J ends lost 4 bases and 10 bases respectively, with 15 bases between them. In germline, CDR1 is SGHDT, CDR2 YYEEEE. The CDR3 region is CASSDNTGGEQFF. In DNA form, the CDR3 reads TGTGCCAGCAGCGACAACACGGGGGGCGAGCAGTTCTTC. The full variable domain, completed using reference TRBV5-6 and TRBJ2-1, is DAGVTQSPTHLIKTRGQQVTLRCSPKSGHDTVSWYQQALGQGPQFIFQYYEEEERQRGNFPDRFSGHQFPNYSSELNVNALLLGDSALYLCASSDNTGGEQFFGPGTRLTVL.

The chain recombines TRBV19 with TRBJ1-2; 10 bases line up with TRBD1. J gave up 6 bases and V 7 bases, and 11 bases lay outside the gene matches. CDR1 and CDR2 from the germline V gene are LNHDA and SQIVND (reference sequence). This CDR3 has 15 amino acids. This CDR3 is CASTVTRQGANGYTF. As DNA, the CDR3 is TGTGCCAGTACCGTAACCCGACAGGGGGCTAATGGCTACACCTTC.

CDR3 coding DNA: TGTGCCAGCAGTGAACTGACAGGAGCCTATGGCTACACCTTC. Its translation is CASSELTGAYGYTF. This chain links TRBV2 with TRBJ1-2; D might be TRBD1 (6 bases). V was pared by 2 bases and J by 4 bases, with 11 bases between. The germline V gene has CDR1 SNHLY and CDR2 FYNNEI. There are 14 residues in the CDR3.

The chain employs TRBV5-1 and TRBJ2-7; D is perhaps TRBD1 (5 bases). The CDR3 spans 14 residues. Per germline, CDR1 SGHRS and CDR2 YFSETQ. The V gene lost 3 bases and the J gene lost 3 bases, with 13 bases spanning the gap. In DNA, the CDR3 is TGCGCCAGCAGCTCGACAGCTTCTCGCTACGAGCAGTACTTC. Its protein is CASSSTASRYEQYF.

The chain uses TRBV6-5 and TRBJ2-7; 7 bases match TRBD1. The junction had 3 bases not matched to a gene; V was cut back by 4 bases and J by 0 bases. The CDR3 totals 14 residues. Germline CDR1 MNHEY, CDR2 SVGAGI. The CDR3: CASSSWDSSYEQYF. The CDR3 DNA sequence: TGTGCCAGCAGTTCCTGGGACAGCTCCTACGAGCAGTACTTC.

The V and J genes are TRBV6-1 and TRBJ2-2, with TRBD1 as a possible D gene (7 bases). Germline CDR1 reads MNHNS; CDR2 reads SASEGT. This CDR3 has 13 residues. Trimming removed 0 bases from V and 13 bases from J, with 12 bases in between. The CDR3 spells CASSEARQGGLFF. CDR3 bases: TGTGCCAGCAGTGAAGCGAGACAGGGAGGGCTGTTTTTT.

This rearrangement joins TRBV5-1 to TRBJ2-3; TRBD2 matches at 8 bases. The germline CDR1 and CDR2 sequences are SGHRS and YFSETQ. V shed 4 bases, J shed 5 bases, and the junction held 12 bases outside the gene matches. This CDR3 spans 16 amino acids. CDR3 bases: TGCGCCAGCAGCGTCCGACTAGCGACAGCGGGAGATACGCAGTATTTT. This sequence encodes CASSVRLATAGDTQYF. The full variable domain, in which reference TRBV5-1 and TRBJ2-3 provide the parts outside the CDR3, is KAGVTQTPRYLIKTRGQQVTLSCSPISGHRSVSWYQQTPGQGLQFLFEYFSETQRNKGNFPGRFSGRQFSNSRSEMNVSTLELGDSALYLCASSVRLATAGDTQYFGPGTRLTVL.

The V gene is TRBV6-1, the J gene TRBJ1-2, with TRBD1 identical over 7 bases. Trimming removed 6 bases from V and 4 bases from J; junction bases left unmatched: 11. The germline gives CDR1 MNHNS, CDR2 SASEGT. The CDR3 has 15 amino acids. CDR3 protein: CASSPVRGGTYGYTF. In DNA, the CDR3 is TGTGCCAGCAGCCCCGTCCGAGGGGGCACCTATGGCTACACCTTC.

The rearrangement joins TRBV4-2 to TRBJ2-7; D is possibly TRBD2 (6 bases). Germline CDR1 and CDR2: LGHNA and YNFKEQ. The CDR3 is 17 amino acids. V gave up 4 bases and J gave up 6 bases, with 25 bases separating them. The DNA of the CDR3 is TGTGCCAGCAGCCCCCTAGGGTGGGGGGTTCGGGTGGGCGAGCAGTACTTC. Its translation: CASSPLGWGVRVGEQYF.

The J gene is TRBJ2-7, the V gene TRBV4-3; a possible D gene is TRBD1 (6 bases). Germline CDR1 LGHNA, CDR2 YSLEER. The V end lost 5 bases, the J end lost 2 bases, and 16 bases lay between the germline ends. The CDR3 extends over 15 amino acids. CDR3 DNA: TGCGCCAGCAGCGGGGGTTTGACAGGCACCTACGAGCAGTACTTC. It specifies CASSGGLTGTYEQYF.

This chain uses TRBV5-1 with TRBJ2-7; TRBD1 agrees at 7 bases. CDR1 is SGHRS, CDR2 YFSETQ, per germline. J was trimmed by 2 bases and V by 0 bases; bases with no gene match: 5. There are 15 residues in the CDR3. The CDR3 bases are TGCGCCAGCAGCTTGGTAGGGACAGAGGCCTACGAGCAGTACTTC. Protein product: CASSLVGTEAYEQYF.

The chain recombines TRBV5-1 with TRBJ2-2; 9 nucleotides agree with TRBD1. Germline CDR1 SGHRS, CDR2 YFSETQ. There are 18 residues in the CDR3. The J segment lost 4 bases and the V segment lost 2 bases, leaving 12 bases of the junction unmatched. This chain's CDR3 is CASSLGPIGTGSTGELFF. CDR3 sequence (DNA): TGCGCCAGCAGCTTAGGTCCTATCGGGACAGGGAGCACCGGGGAGCTGTTTTTT.